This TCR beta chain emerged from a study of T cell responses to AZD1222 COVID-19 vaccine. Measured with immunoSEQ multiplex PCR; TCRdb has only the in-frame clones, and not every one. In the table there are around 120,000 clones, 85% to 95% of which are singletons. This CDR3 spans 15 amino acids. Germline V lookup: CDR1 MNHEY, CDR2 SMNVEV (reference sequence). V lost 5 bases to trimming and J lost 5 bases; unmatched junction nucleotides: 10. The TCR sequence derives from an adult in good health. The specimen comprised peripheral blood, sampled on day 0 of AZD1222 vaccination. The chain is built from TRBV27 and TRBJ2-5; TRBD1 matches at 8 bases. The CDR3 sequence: CASSPLTGESETQYF. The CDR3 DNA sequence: TGTGCCAGCAGTCCCCTGACAGGGGAATCGGAGACCCAGTACTTC.